This T cell receptor beta chain was obtained from a study of cytomegalovirus exposure and HLA in healthy donors. Findings and caveats of the study: According to a subsequent analysis, TCR clusters from the first cohort were inclined to appear together in the 110 or so validation repertoires. The authors enumerated under 200 TCR beta chains as linked to cytomegalovirus.

This clone was recorded only once. The target antigen is unknown. Some clones are missing from TCRdb's copy, which holds only in-frame ones; the method was immunoSEQ multiplex PCR. Here the sample spans about 60,000 clones, more than 85% being singletons. The V gene's germline CDR1 is KGHSH and CDR2 LQKENI. The CDR3 contains 15 residues. The V gene end was trimmed by 2 bases and the J gene end by 3 bases; junction bases not matched to a gene: 0. This chain joins TRBV18 and TRBJ2-1; the match to TRBD2 covers 11 bases. Sample: PBMCs. This TCR was recovered from a woman younger than 35 in good health and CMV-seropositive. The CDR3 spells CASSPTSGGYNEQFF. The CDR3, as DNA: TGTGCCAGCTCACCAACTAGCGGGGGCTACAATGAGCAGTTCTTC.